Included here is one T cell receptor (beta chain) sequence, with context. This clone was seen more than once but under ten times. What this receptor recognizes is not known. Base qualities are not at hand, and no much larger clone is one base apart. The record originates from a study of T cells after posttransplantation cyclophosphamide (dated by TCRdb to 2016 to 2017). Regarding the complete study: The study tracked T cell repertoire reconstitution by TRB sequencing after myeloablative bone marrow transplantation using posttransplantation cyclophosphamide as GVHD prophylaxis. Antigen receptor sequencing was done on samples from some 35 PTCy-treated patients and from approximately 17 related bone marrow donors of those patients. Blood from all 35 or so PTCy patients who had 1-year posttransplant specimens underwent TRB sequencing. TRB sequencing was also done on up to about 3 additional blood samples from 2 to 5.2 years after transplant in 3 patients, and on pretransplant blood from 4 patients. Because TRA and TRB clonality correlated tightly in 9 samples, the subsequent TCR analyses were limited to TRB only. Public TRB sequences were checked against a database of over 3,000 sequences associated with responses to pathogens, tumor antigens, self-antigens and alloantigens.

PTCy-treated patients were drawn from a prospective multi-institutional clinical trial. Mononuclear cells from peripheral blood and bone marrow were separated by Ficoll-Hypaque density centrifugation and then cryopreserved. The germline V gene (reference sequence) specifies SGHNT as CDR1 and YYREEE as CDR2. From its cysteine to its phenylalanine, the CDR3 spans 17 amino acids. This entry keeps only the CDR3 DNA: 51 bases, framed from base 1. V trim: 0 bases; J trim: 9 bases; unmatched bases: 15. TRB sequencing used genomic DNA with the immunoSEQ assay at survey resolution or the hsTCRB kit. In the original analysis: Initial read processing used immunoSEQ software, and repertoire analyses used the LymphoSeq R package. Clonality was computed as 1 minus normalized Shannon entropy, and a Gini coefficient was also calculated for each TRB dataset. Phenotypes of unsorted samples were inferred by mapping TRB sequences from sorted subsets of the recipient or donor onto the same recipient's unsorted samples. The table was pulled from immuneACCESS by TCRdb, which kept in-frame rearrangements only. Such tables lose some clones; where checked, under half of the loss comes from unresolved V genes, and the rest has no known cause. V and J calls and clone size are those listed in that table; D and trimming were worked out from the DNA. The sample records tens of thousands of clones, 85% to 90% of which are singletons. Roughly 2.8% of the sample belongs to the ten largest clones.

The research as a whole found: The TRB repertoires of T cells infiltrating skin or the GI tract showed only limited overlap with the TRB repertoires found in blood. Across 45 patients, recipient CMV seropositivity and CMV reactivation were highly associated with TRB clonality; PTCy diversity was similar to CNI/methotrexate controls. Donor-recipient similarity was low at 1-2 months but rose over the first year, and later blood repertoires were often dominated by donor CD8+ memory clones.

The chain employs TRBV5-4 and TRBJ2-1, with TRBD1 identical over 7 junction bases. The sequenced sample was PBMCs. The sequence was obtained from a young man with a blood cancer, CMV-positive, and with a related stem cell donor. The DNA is TGTGCCAGCAGCTTGGAAGGGGGCGGAACCGGAATGGGTGAGCAGTTCTTC. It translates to CASSLEGGGTGMGEQFF.